Listed below are T cell receptor beta chains from one sample, sequenced in a study of Ad26.COV2.S vaccination and SARS-CoV-2 variants. Assay: immunoSEQ multiplex PCR; the TCRdb copy retains only in-frame clones and omits some. The sample records 500,000 or so clones, around 90% being singletons. Sequenced material: peripheral blood, taken in a trial of Ad26.COV2.S vaccine versus placebo. The receptors were gathered from a person aged 18-65 years who received the Ad26.COV2.S COVID-19 vaccine or a placebo. CDR3s include the opening cysteine and the closing phenylalanine or tryptophan. D genes are given only for firm matches. Only some rows state a clone size, as once, few, many or a class for expanded clones.

V	D	J	size	DNA	CDR3
TRBV7-8	TRBD2	TRBJ2-7	NA	TGTGCCAGCAGCTTAAGGCTAGCGGGAACTTACGAGCAGTACTTC	CASSLRLAGTYEQYF
TRBV5-4	NA	TRBJ2-1	once	TGTGCCAGCAGCCTACCCACCAGCTCCTACAATGAGCAGTTCTTC	CASSLPTSSYNEQFF
TRBV6-4	NA	TRBJ2-7	NA	TGTGCCAGCAGCCCCTTTGCAGGCTCCTACGAGCAGTACTTC	CASSPFAGSYEQYF
TRBV7-2	TRBD2	TRBJ2-1	NA	TGTGCCAGCAGCTCCCTAAGCGGGAGGGCGCATAGTGAGCAGTTCTTC	CASSSLSGRAHSEQFF
TRBV19	TRBD2	TRBJ2-5	NA	TGTGCCAGTAGTATGCCTAGCGGGAGTGGAGAGACCCAGTACTTC	CASSMPSGSGETQYF
TRBV3-1/TRBV3-2	NA	TRBJ2-1	NA	TGTGCCAGCAGCCCTCAGCTCGGTGAGCAGTTCTTC	CASSPQLGEQFF
TRBV27	NA	TRBJ1-2	NA	TGTGCCAGCAGTCTGTCGGGTCTCTATGGCTACACCTTC	CASSLSGLYGYTF
TRBV2	NA	TRBJ1-1	NA	TGTGCCAGCAGTGATTGGGGCAGGGGGAACACTGAAGCTTTCTTT	CASSDWGRGNTEAFF
TRBV27	TRBD2	TRBJ2-2	NA	TGTGCCAGCGGGGGGGCGAACACCGGGGAGCTGTTTTTT	CASGGANTGELFF
TRBV7-2	NA	TRBJ2-3	NA	TGTGCCAGCAACGAACAGGGTACTAATGTTGATACGCAGTATTTT	CASNEQGTNVDTQYF
TRBV28	NA	TRBJ1-4	NA	TGTGCGCTCAGCGGGTCGACTAATGAAAAACTGTTTTTT	CALSGSTNEKLFF
TRBV3-1/TRBV3-2	TRBD2	TRBJ2-5	NA	TGTGCCAGCAGCCTAGCGGGAGCGGGAGAGACCCAGTACTTC	CASSLAGAGETQYF
TRBV18	NA	TRBJ2-1	NA	TGTGCCAGCTCACCAGAGACCTACAATGAGCAGTTCTTC	CASSPETYNEQFF
TRBV3-1/TRBV3-2	TRBD1	TRBJ1-6	NA	TGTGCCAGCAGCCGAAAGGGACAGGGGAATTCACCCCTCCACTTT	CASSRKGQGNSPLHF
TRBV27	NA	TRBJ1-2	NA	TGTGCCAGCAGTTCCCTTGGGCGACAGAGGGATGGCTACACCTTC	CASSSLGRQRDGYTF
TRBV28	TRBD2	TRBJ2-3	NA	TGTGCCAGCCGGACTAGCGGGAGATATACGCAGTATTTT	CASRTSGRYTQYF
TRBV9	TRBD2	TRBJ2-7	NA	TGTGCCAGCAGCGTAGGTGTAGCGGGAAGATACGAGCAGTACTTC	CASSVGVAGRYEQYF
TRBV7-9	TRBD1	TRBJ2-1	NA	TGTGCCAGCAGCTTCCGACAGGGGGCGGACAATGAGCAGTTCTTC	CASSFRQGADNEQFF
TRBV6-5	TRBD1	TRBJ1-2	NA	TGTGCCAGCAGACTAGACAGGGGGCGGGAAGGCTACACCTTC	CASRLDRGREGYTF
TRBV6-5	TRBD2	TRBJ2-7	NA	TGTGCCAGCAGCTCCGCGGGACTAATTTCCTACGAGCAGTACTTC	CASSSAGLISYEQYF
TRBV27	TRBD1	TRBJ1-2	NA	TGTGCCAGCAGTTCGACAGGGGGAAGGGTCGGCTACACCTTC	CASSSTGGRVGYTF
TRBV9	TRBD1	TRBJ2-4	NA	TGTGCCAGCAGCCCGCTTCTCAGGGGGAACATTCAGTACTTC	CASSPLLRGNIQYF
TRBV6-6	NA	TRBJ1-5	once	TGTGCCAGCAGTTACGGGCAGGGCCTCGTCCCCCAGCATTTT	CASSYGQGLVPQHF
TRBV7-3	NA	TRBJ2-1	NA	TGTGCCAGCAGCTTAAACGTGGGAACCTACAATGAGCAGTTCTTC	CASSLNVGTYNEQFF
TRBV5-1	NA	TRBJ2-3	NA	TGCGCCAGCAGCTTGGATGGCAGGTGGGGAGATACGCAGTATTTT	CASSLDGRWGDTQYF
TRBV15	NA	TRBJ1-1	NA	TGTGCCACCGCCCCAGCCCGGATGGAGGCTGAAGCTTTCTTT	CATAPARMEAEAFF
TRBV20-1	NA	TRBJ2-5	NA	TGCAGTGCTAGTAGGCTAGGAGAGACCCAGTACTTC	CSASRLGETQYF
TRBV19	TRBD1	TRBJ1-5	few	TGTGCCAGTAGTACCACAGGGGGTGGCCAGCCCCAGCATTTT	CASSTTGGGQPQHF
TRBV5-8	NA	TRBJ2-3	NA	TGTGCCAGCAGCTTTATGACTAGCACAGATACGCAGTATTTT	CASSFMTSTDTQYF
TRBV19	NA	TRBJ2-5	NA	TGTGCCAGTACAACCACCCCGGGACTTCCTGGGGAGACCCAGTACTTC	CASTTTPGLPGETQYF
TRBV5-4	TRBD1	TRBJ2-3	NA	TGTGCCAGCAGCTTAACGGGACAGGGGGCAGATACGCAGTATTTT	CASSLTGQGADTQYF
TRBV6-5	NA	TRBJ1-4	NA	TGTGCCAGCAGTTACTCATCGGGGGGAAAACTGTTTTTT	CASSYSSGGKLFF
TRBV28	NA	TRBJ2-1	NA	TGTGCCAGCAGTTTAAGAGAAGCACGGCCGATCTTC	CASSLREARPIF
TRBV5-6	NA	TRBJ2-7	NA	TGTGCCAGCAGCCACCCCCCCTACGAGCAGTACTTC	CASSHPPYEQYF
TRBV3-1/TRBV3-2	TRBD2	TRBJ2-5	NA	TGTGCCAGCAGCCCCCTGCGGGAGGCACCCCAAGAGACCCAGTACTTC	CASSPLREAPQETQYF
TRBV27	NA	TRBJ2-6	once	TGTGCCAGCAGTTTATTGCCGAGCTCTGGGGCCAACGTCCTGACTTTC	CASSLLPSSGANVLTF
TRBV15	TRBD1	TRBJ2-3	few	TGTGCCACCACCGGACAGGGAGTCGATACGCAGTATTTT	CATTGQGVDTQYF
TRBV5-1	NA	TRBJ2-7	NA	TGCGCCAGCAGCTTGGCAGAGGGGCCTACTTACGAGCAGTACTTC	CASSLAEGPTYEQYF
TRBV24-1	TRBD1	TRBJ2-3	NA	TGTGCCACCAGTGACCCTCGACAGGGTTGGACAGATACGCAGTATTTT	CATSDPRQGWTDTQYF
TRBV4-3	NA	TRBJ1-1	few	TGCGCCAGCAGCCAAACGGTGAACACTGAAGCTTTCTTT	CASSQTVNTEAFF
TRBV7-9	NA	TRBJ2-1	few	TGTGCCAGCAGCTTGGGCTCCTACAATGAGCAGTTCTTC	CASSLGSYNEQFF
TRBV7-2	NA	TRBJ1-3	NA	TGTGCCAGCAGCCCATACACAGGGACCGGAAACACCATATATTTT	CASSPYTGTGNTIYF
TRBV3-1/TRBV3-2	NA	TRBJ1-6	once	TGTGCCAGCAGCCGTAAAGTGAATTCACCCCTCCACTTT	CASSRKVNSPLHF
TRBV2	TRBD2	TRBJ2-1	once	TGTGCCAGCAGTGAACTGGCTAGCGGGACCTACAATGAGCAGTTCTTC	CASSELASGTYNEQFF
TRBV5-1	NA	TRBJ2-5	NA	TGCGCCAGCGGCCCCGGGGAGACCCAGTACTTC	CASGPGETQYF